The 9 T cell receptor beta chains presented below share a single source sample, sequenced in a study of blood T cell repertoires in COVID-19. The data were produced by immunoSEQ multiplex PCR, yet TCRdb's version contains in-frame clones alone and is incomplete. Altogether tens of thousands of clones are present, more than 90% being singletons, with the ten largest covering around 6%. The sample was peripheral blood. The source of these receptors is a man between 50 and 59 years old with active COVID-19.

The chain couples TRBV19 to TRBJ2-3, with 14 nucleotides matching TRBD2. Per germline, CDR1 LNHDA and CDR2 SQIVND (reference sequence). The CDR3 spans 15 residues. V gave up 11 bases and J gave up 9 bases; unmatched junction bases: 13. The DNA for the CDR3 is TGTGCCGCTGCACAGGGACTAGCGGGAGTTGAGACGCAGTATTTT. Protein: CAAAQGLAGVETQYF.

V gene TRBV6-2 or TRBV6-3 combines with J gene TRBJ1-6, with TRBD1 as a possible D gene (6 bases). The germline V gene has CDR1 MNHEY and CDR2 SVGEGT. The length of the CDR3 is 15 residues. The ends were cut back, 6 bases at V and 6 bases at J, with 15 bases in the middle. CDR3 sequence: CASSAVLRGNSPLHF. Written as DNA, the CDR3 is TGTGCCAGCAGCGCGGTCCTCAGGGGTAATTCACCCCTCCACTTT.

The chain links TRBV27 to TRBJ2-2; D ambiguous. The CDR3 runs 15 residues. The V end was cut by 3 bases, the J end by 1 base, with 9 bases between. Per the germline V gene, CDR1 is MNHEY and CDR2 is SMNVEV (reference sequence). CDR3 residues: CASSFFFLNTGELFF. CDR3 nucleotide sequence: TGTGCCAGCAGTTTTTTCTTCTTGAACACCGGGGAGCTGTTTTTT.

The chain links TRBV7-2 to TRBJ1-6; 7 bases line up with TRBD1. The V and J ends lost 4 bases and 5 bases, in that order; junction bases with no gene match: 8. Per germline, CDR1 SGHTA and CDR2 FQGNSA. This CDR3 has 16 amino acids. The CDR3 reads CASSSQRQGNNSPLHF. CDR3 DNA: TGTGCCAGCAGCTCCCAAAGACAGGGAAATAATTCACCCCTCCACTTT.

Only one count was recorded for this clone. V gene TRBV11-2 combines with J gene TRBJ2-3; D perhaps matches TRBD2 (5 bases). From germline, CDR1 is SGHAT and CDR2 FQNNGV. Between the trimmed V and J ends, which lost 0 bases and 8 bases, there was a span of 18 bases. CDR3 length: 16 residues. CDR3 nucleotides: TGTGCCAGCAGCTTAGAACTGAGCCCCGCCCGGGGTACGCAGTATTTT. This sequence encodes CASSLELSPARGTQYF.

V gene TRBV10-3 combines with J gene TRBJ2-5; maybe TRBD1 (6 bases). This CDR3 contains 14 residues. V was cut by 4 bases and J by 1 base, with 10 bases left in between. The germline V gene has CDR1 ENHRY and CDR2 SYGVKD. Written as DNA, the CDR3 is TGTGCCATCAGTGGGAGAGGGGGCCAAGAGACCCAGTACTTC. This encodes CAISGRGGQETQYF.

The chain uses TRBV7-9 and TRBJ2-7; a possible D gene is TRBD2 (5 bases). Germline CDR1 and CDR2: SEHNR and FQNEAQ (reference sequence). This CDR3 is built from 15 residues. V was cut by 5 bases and J by 2 bases, with 16 bases left in between. DNA for the CDR3: TGTGCCAGCAGCCAAGGGCGGGTTCAGGCCTACGAGCAGTACTTC. Its translation is CASSQGRVQAYEQYF.

The genes are TRBV7-9 and TRBJ1-1, with no clear D. V was shortened by 0 bases and J by 11 bases, with 16 bases between the two germline ends. CDR3 length: 14 residues. Per the germline V gene, CDR1 is SEHNR and CDR2 is FQNEAQ (reference sequence). The CDR3 loop is CASSLAQSSDTAFF. The CDR3 region has the DNA TGTGCCAGCAGCTTAGCTCAGTCGTCTGATACGGCTTTCTTT.

The V call is TRBV5-4, the J call TRBJ1-1, with D possibly TRBD1 on 5 matching bases. CDR1 and CDR2 from the germline V gene are SGHNT and YYREEE (reference sequence). The CDR3 extends over 14 amino acids. V dropped 3 bases and J dropped 5 bases, with 14 bases sitting between them. The CDR3 protein is CASSSGGGGTEAFF. The CDR3, as DNA: TGTGCCAGCAGCTCCGGGGGAGGCGGGACTGAAGCTTTCTTT.